Sequencing of this TCR beta chain was carried out in a study of PD-L1 blockade in urothelial cancer. Study overall: Atezolizumab 1,200 mg was given intravenously every 3 weeks, starting 2014. The authors examined blood 3 weeks (second dose) and 6 weeks after treatment start.

Study-level points and caveats: Greater 3-week expansion of tumor-associated blood clones was recorded for durable-benefit patients.

A single count supports this clone. Its antigen is undetermined. The CDR3 totals 16 residues. Looked up from germline, CDR1 is SGHNT and CDR2 is YENEEA. V gave up 5 bases and J gave up 4 bases; unmatched junction bases: 10. The method was immunoSEQ multiplex PCR; TCRdb's version includes in-frame clones alone and lacks a portion of them. The sample holds 35,000 to 45,000 clones, more than 75% seen once. This specimen consisted of PBMCs, obtained around atezolizumab (anti-PD-L1) treatment. The chain couples TRBV11-3 to TRBJ2-1, with TRBD2 matching 8 bases. This TCR was sampled from a woman aged 55-70 years with urothelial cancer. The CDR3 DNA is TGTGCCAGCAGCCCCGGGGGGGTGAGGGGGTACAATGAGCAGTTCTTC. Protein sequence: CASSPGGVRGYNEQFF.